These 2 T cell receptor beta chains were all obtained from the same sample, sequenced in a study of CD8+ T cells in alopecia areata. Treatment denoted: oral pan-JAK inhibitor, 5-10 mg twice daily. As part of sample collection, lesional scalp punch biopsies and peripheral blood were taken from alopecia areata patients. Following RNA extraction, reverse transcription yielded cDNA that acted as the sequencing template. The table came from immunoSEQ multiplex PCR; TCRdb's copy has only in-frame clones and leaves some out. The sample lists fewer than 4,500 clones; around 68% were seen once. Material: skin, obtained at week 24, from a patient treated with tofacitinib. The receptors shown here come from a human donor with alopecia areata.

This clone was observed a handful of times. The CDR3 is CTPRDKLREQYF. DNA for the CDR3: TGCACTCCCCGGGACAAGTTGAGGGAGCAGTACTTC. V and J are TRBV29-1 and TRBJ2-7; D is perhaps TRBD1 (6 bases). The CDR3 runs 12 residues. Germline values: CDR1 SQVTM, CDR2 ANQGSEA.

The count of this clone is one. The CDR3 spells CASSVSGFLDEQYF. CDR3 DNA: TGTGCCAGCAGTGTCTCAGGGTTTTTGGACGAGCAGTACTTC. V is TRBV2 and J is TRBJ2-7, with a weak D call TRBD1 (5 bases). The CDR3 sequence is 14 residues long. V dropped 4 bases and J dropped 5 bases, with 15 bases sitting between them. In germline, CDR1 is SNHLY, CDR2 FYNNEI.